The 13 T cell receptor beta chains reported below all come from one sample, sequenced in a study of blood T cell repertoires in COVID-19. Libraries were prepared by immunoSEQ multiplex PCR; TCRdb keeps only in-frame clonotypes and omits some of them. The data contain around 130,000 clones, approximately 79% of them seen just once; the ten biggest clones take up 2.4%. Specimen: PBMCs or T cells enriched from blood (not recorded which). The source of these receptors is a man aged 40-55 years with acute COVID-19.

The chain combines TRBV7-2 with TRBJ2-7, with D maybe TRBD2 (7 bases). The germline gives CDR1 SGHTA, CDR2 FQGNSA. CDR3 size: 16 residues. V was clipped by 5 bases and J by 0 bases, with 17 bases between them. The CDR3 region is CASSGRGERISYEQYF. The CDR3 nucleotides read TGTGCCAGCAGCGGGAGGGGGGAGCGGATCTCCTACGAGCAGTACTTC. The full variable domain, its missing parts supplied by reference TRBV7-2 and TRBJ2-7, is GAGVSQSPSNKVTEKGKDVELRCDPISGHTALYWYRQSLGQGLEFLIYFQGNSAPDKSGLPSDRFSAERTGGSVSTLTIQRTQQEDSAVYLCASSGRGERISYEQYFGPGTRLTVT.

The CDR3: CASSPGGNEQFF. For the CDR3, the DNA is TGTGCCAGCTCACCAGGAGGGAATGAGCAGTTCTTC. V usage is TRBV18 and J usage is TRBJ2-1; TRBD2 is a possible D gene (6 bases). Germline V gene lookup returns CDR1 KGHSH and CDR2 LQKENI. This CDR3 is 12 amino acids long. V was clipped by 2 bases and J by 7 bases, with 6 bases between them.

The chain combines TRBV6-5 with TRBJ1-1; the D is unclear. Germline CDR1 is MNHEY and CDR2 is SVGAGI. V was pared by 0 bases and J by 1 base, with 6 bases between. The CDR3 sequence is 14 residues long. CDR3 coding DNA: TGTGCCAGCAGTTACTCGTTCGGGAACACTGAAGCTTTCTTT. Encoded protein: CASSYSFGNTEAFF.

As DNA, the CDR3 is TGTGCCAGCAGGGACAGGGTGCTCAGAGATACGCAGTATTTT. It translates to CASRDRVLRDTQYF. V and J are TRBV2 and TRBJ2-3; 8 nucleotides align to TRBD1. This CDR3 has 14 amino acids. Germline trimming cut 6 bases from V and 5 bases from J; bases unmatched to any gene: 7. From germline, CDR1 is SNHLY and CDR2 FYNNEI.

V gene TRBV5-1 combines with J gene TRBJ2-3, with 10 bases that match TRBD1. J lost 3 bases, V lost 0 bases, and 7 bases had no gene match. CDR1 SGHRS and CDR2 YFSETQ come from the germline V gene. The CDR3 runs to 17 residues. CDR3: CASSLARQGASTDTQYF. The CDR3 DNA reads TGCGCCAGCAGCTTGGCGCGACAGGGGGCGAGTACAGATACGCAGTATTTT.

The V call is TRBV2, the J call TRBJ2-3; tentative D call: TRBD2 (5 bases). Germline loops: CDR1 SNHLY, CDR2 FYNNEI. CDR3 length equals 14 residues. Trimming removed 4 bases from V and 2 bases from J, with 10 bases in between. The CDR3 DNA sequence: TGTGCCAGCAGTGTACGGAGGTTCACAGATACGCAGTATTTT. This gives the protein CASSVRRFTDTQYF.

The chain joins TRBV12-3 or TRBV12-4 to TRBJ2-2; D may be TRBD2 (6 bases). V shed 3 bases and J shed 6 bases, with 8 bases lying between them. CDR3 length equals 13 residues. CDR3 residues: CASSLGGPGELFF. CDR3 in DNA: TGTGCCAGCAGTTTGGGAGGACCCGGGGAGCTGTTTTTT.

The gene calls are TRBV10-2 and TRBJ1-5; D perhaps matches TRBD1 (5 bases). Per germline, CDR1 WSHSY and CDR2 SAAADI. V was clipped by 8 bases and J by 4 bases, with 18 bases between them. The length of the CDR3 is 15 residues. The CDR3 coding sequence is TGCGCCAGCCTTGGGGGAGGGCTCCTAAATCAGCCCCAGCATTTT. As protein: CASLGGGLLNQPQHF.

The chain recombines TRBV28 with TRBJ1-1; TRBD1 aligns across 7 bases. CDR1 MDHEN and CDR2 SYDVKM come from the germline V gene. CDR3 size: 15 residues. Trimming took 3 bases from V and 0 from J; bases not matched to a gene: 4. The CDR3 sequence: CASSFHRGMNTEAFF. As DNA, the CDR3 is TGTGCCAGCAGTTTCCACAGGGGAATGAACACTGAAGCTTTCTTT.

The chain joins TRBV13 to TRBJ2-7; 7 bases line up with TRBD1. The CDR3 is 16 residues long. V dropped 5 bases and J dropped 2; count of bases not matched to a gene: 12. Germline V CDR1 and CDR2: PRHDT, FYEKMQ (reference sequence). The CDR3 nucleotides read TGTGCCAGCAGCCCCCGCTCGACAGGGCCCCCCTACGAGCAGTACTTC. Its protein product is CASSPRSTGPPYEQYF.

The genes are TRBV19 and TRBJ2-1; the D gene is possibly TRBD2 (6 bases). Germline CDR1 LNHDA, CDR2 SQIVND (reference sequence). V lost 3 bases to trimming and J lost 9 bases, with 6 bases between them. The CDR3 sequence is 11 residues long. CDR3 in amino acids: CASSMEGEQFF. The DNA of the CDR3 is TGTGCCAGTAGTATGGAGGGTGAGCAGTTCTTC.

This rearrangement joins TRBV10-2 to TRBJ2-7; a weak D match, TRBD1 (6 bases). Germline CDR1 WSHSY, CDR2 SAAADI. V was trimmed by 3 bases and J by 3 bases, leaving 15 bases between them. The CDR3 runs 15 residues. CDR3 DNA: TGCGCCAGCAGTGAAGCCCCAGGGGACCTCTACGAGCAGTACTTC. Protein sequence: CASSEAPGDLYEQYF.

The chain recombines TRBV19 with TRBJ2-5; the D gene is possibly TRBD1 (6 bases). This CDR3 contains 14 residues. V lost 3 bases and J 5 bases, leaving 13 bases between the germline ends. In germline, CDR1 is LNHDA, CDR2 SQIVND (reference sequence). DNA for the CDR3: TGTGCCAGTAGTATCGGCTATAGGGGGGAGACCCAGTACTTC. Its protein is CASSIGYRGETQYF.